This T cell receptor (beta chain) was captured in a study of cytotoxic CD8 clonotypes in ibrutinib-treated CLL. This clone was picked up a small number of times. CDR3 length: 17 amino acids. Trimming cost V 3 bases and J 7 bases, with 25 bases left between them. CDR1 and CDR2 from the germline V gene are LNHDA and SQIVND (reference sequence). Clones were read by immunoSEQ multiplex PCR, and TCRdb kept only the in-frame ones, dropping some. Among 15,000 or so clones listed, 70% to 90% were seen once. This sequence was found in a human donor with chronic lymphocytic leukemia. The input for sequencing was PBMCs, taken before ibrutinib treatment. The chain joins TRBV19 to TRBJ2-7, with D possibly matching TRBD2 (7 bases). In DNA, the CDR3 is TGTGCCAGTAGTATGTGGTTGGGAAGCGGGACACTACCGGAGCAGTACTTC. It codes for CASSMWLGSGTLPEQYF.